The 4 T cell receptor beta chains in this list originate from one sample, sequenced in a study of blood T cell repertoires in COVID-19. Profiled with immunoSEQ multiplex PCR; TCRdb holds only in-frame clones, not every one. The sample records fewer than 400,000 clones, roughly 90% being singletons. The sequencing sample was made of PBMCs or T cells enriched from blood (not recorded which). These receptor sequences come from a young woman who had recovered from COVID-19.

The sample holds one count of this clone. The rearrangement uses TRBV7-8 and TRBJ2-7; possibly TRBD1 for D (5 bases). This CDR3 comprises 16 residues. In germline, CDR1 is SGHVS, CDR2 FQNEAQ. V dropped 5 bases and J dropped 0 bases, with 17 bases sitting between them. CDR3 residues: CASSPYAGQSSYEQYF. For the CDR3, the DNA is TGTGCCAGCAGCCCATACGCAGGGCAAAGCTCCTACGAGCAGTACTTC.

The chain is built from TRBV11-2 and TRBJ2-2, with D tentatively TRBD1 (6 bases). Germline CDR1 is SGHAT and CDR2 is FQNNGV. This CDR3 has 16 residues. Trimming took 5 bases from V and 3 from J, leaving 16 bases between them. CDR3 DNA sequence: TGTGCCAGCAGCCTGAACCCAGGGGTGGACACCGGGGAGCTGTTTTTT. This translates into CASSLNPGVDTGELFF.

This sequence joins TRBV5-1 and TRBJ1-1; 7 nucleotides match TRBD1. The germline V gene encodes CDR1 SGHRS and CDR2 YFSETQ. The ends lost 1 base at V and 4 bases at J; junction bases unmatched: 4. The CDR3 runs to 14 residues. CDR3 amino acids: CASSLTGVSTEAFF. The CDR3 nucleotides are TGCGCCAGCAGCTTGACAGGGGTTAGCACTGAAGCTTTCTTT.

J is TRBJ2-3 and V is TRBV7-9; no reliable D call. The CDR3 is 11 amino acids. Germline V gene lookup returns CDR1 SEHNR and CDR2 FQNEAQ (reference sequence). With 5 bases removed from V and 5 bases from J, the gap between germline ends came to 5 bases. CDR3 sequence: CASSPLDTQYF. For the CDR3, the DNA is TGTGCCAGCAGCCCATTAGATACGCAGTATTTT.